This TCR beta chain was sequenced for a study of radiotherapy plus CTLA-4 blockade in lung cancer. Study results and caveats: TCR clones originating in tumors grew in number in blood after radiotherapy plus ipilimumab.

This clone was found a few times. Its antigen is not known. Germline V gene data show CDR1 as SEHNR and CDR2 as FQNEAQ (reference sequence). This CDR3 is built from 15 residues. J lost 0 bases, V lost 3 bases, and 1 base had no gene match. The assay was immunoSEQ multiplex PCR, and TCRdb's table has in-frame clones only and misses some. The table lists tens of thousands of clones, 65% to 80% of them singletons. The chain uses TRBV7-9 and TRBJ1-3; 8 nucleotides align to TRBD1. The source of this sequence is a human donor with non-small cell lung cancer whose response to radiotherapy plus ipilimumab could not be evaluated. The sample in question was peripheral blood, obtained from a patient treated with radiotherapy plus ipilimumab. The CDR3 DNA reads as TGTGCCAGCAGCTTCACAGGGGGCTCTGGAAACACCATATATTTT. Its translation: CASSFTGGSGNTIYF.